These 23 T cell receptor beta chains were all obtained from the same sample, sequenced in a study of T cells after yellow fever vaccination. TCRdb fed the 5' RACE reads into MiXCR, producing one record per CDR3 protein. This table holds roughly 240,000 distinct CDR3 sequences, roughly 6.8% found once. The source material was CD4+ T cells sorted from PBMCs, sampled on the day of the yellow fever booster vaccination. The receptors were gathered from a young man who received the YFV17D yellow fever vaccine.

This clonotype has a count of ten or more. The J gene is TRBJ2-3, the V gene TRBV6-1; D is undetermined. The germline V gene has CDR1 MNHNS and CDR2 SASEGT. The CDR3 runs to 12 residues. Trimming removed 2 bases at V and 8 bases at J, with 8 bases between. CDR3 coding DNA: TGTGCCAGCAGTGAATACTGGGGTACGCAGTATTTT. It specifies CASSEYWGTQYF.

This clonotype came up many times. The chain employs TRBV20-1 and TRBJ2-1; TRBD2 matches at 8 bases. V was pared by 5 bases and J by 9 bases, with 9 bases of the junction left unmatched. Germline-derived CDR1 and CDR2 are DFQATT and SNEGSKA (reference sequence). The CDR3 covers 13 residues. CDR3 sequence: CSAGWSGSSEQFF. As DNA, the CDR3 is TGCAGTGCTGGTTGGAGCGGGAGTAGTGAGCAGTTCTTC.

In this sample, this clonotype turned up a few times. This is likely a read error, given that the CDR3 carries no conserved phenylalanine or tryptophan at its end. The J gene is TRBJ1-1, the V gene TRBV5-1; possible D gene TRBD1, 6 bases. The CDR3 has 15 amino acids. Germline V lookup: CDR1 SGHRS, CDR2 YFSETQ. The V end lost 4 bases, the J end lost 4 bases, and 17 bases lay between the germline ends. The CDR3 spells CASSTRGGSTTEAFL. The CDR3 coding sequence is TGCGCCAGCAGCACCCGAGGGGGGTCCACCACTGAAGCTTTCCTT.

The chain uses TRBV11-3 and TRBJ2-1; the match to TRBD2 covers 8 bases. Germline lookup yields CDR1 SGHNT and CDR2 YENEEA. The CDR3 totals 14 residues. V lost 5 bases, J lost 9 bases, and 9 bases stayed unmatched. The CDR3: CASSIRAGVSEQFF. The DNA of the CDR3 is TGTGCCAGCAGCATCCGAGCGGGAGTGAGTGAGCAGTTCTTC.

In this sample, this clonotype turned up many times. The rearrangement uses TRBV28 and TRBJ2-7; TRBD1 is a possible D gene (6 bases). Trimming removed 8 bases at V and 2 bases at J, with 13 bases between. The CDR3 is 13 amino acids. CDR1 and CDR2 from the germline V gene are MDHEN and SYDVKM. Here the CDR3 reads CASVKQGPYEQYF. As DNA, the CDR3 is TGTGCCAGCGTCAAACAGGGCCCCTACGAGCAGTACTTC.

V usage is TRBV9 and J usage is TRBJ2-7; 8 nucleotides line up with TRBD2. Germline V lookup: CDR1 SGDLS, CDR2 YYNGEE. This CDR3 is built from 15 residues. Unmatched junction bases numbered 4, after V lost 0 bases and J lost 2 bases. In DNA form, the CDR3 reads TGTGCCAGCAGCGTAGCTCAAGCGGGAGCCTACGAGCAGTACTTC. This gives the protein CASSVAQAGAYEQYF.

This clonotype has ten or more counts. The J gene is TRBJ2-1, the V gene TRBV12-3 or TRBV12-4; 11 bases map to TRBD1. V shed 5 bases, J shed 6 bases, and the junction held 9 bases outside the gene matches. CDR3 size: 16 residues. The CDR3 reads CASSKAGTGGFNEQFF. The CDR3 DNA is TGTGCCAGCAGTAAAGCCGGGACAGGGGGGTTCAATGAGCAGTTCTTC.

The V and J genes are TRBV18 and TRBJ2-7, with 10 nucleotides matching TRBD1. The CDR3 runs to 16 residues. Germline loops: CDR1 KGHSH, CDR2 LQKENI. With 2 bases clipped from V and 3 bases from J, the junction kept 7 bases outside the gene matches. Here the CDR3 DNA reads TGTGCCAGCTCACCAACCACCAGGGACAGGGGCTACGAGCAGTACTTC. It specifies CASSPTTRDRGYEQYF.

This clonotype was recorded a few times. The chain couples TRBV12-3 or TRBV12-4 to TRBJ2-5; maybe TRBD2 (8 bases). V lost 7 bases and J 5 bases, leaving 17 bases between the germline ends. The CDR3 length is 14 residues. CDR3 nucleotides: TGTGCCAGCAATCCACAGGGGACTAGGGAGACCCAGTACTTC. Translation gives CASNPQGTRETQYF.

This clonotype was seen only a few times. This rearrangement joins TRBV5-5 to TRBJ2-1; 12 positions agree with TRBD2. The V gene end was trimmed by 4 bases and the J gene end by 4 bases; junction bases not matched to a gene: 6. The length of the CDR3 is 16 residues. In germline, CDR1 is SGHKS, CDR2 YYEKEE (reference sequence). The DNA of the CDR3 is TGTGCCAGCAGCCCCGAGGGGACTAGCGGGTACAATGAGCAGTTCTTC. It codes for CASSPEGTSGYNEQFF.

This clonotype was counted between two and nine times. The J gene is TRBJ1-6, the V gene TRBV20-1; 8 bases align to TRBD1. The germline gives CDR1 DFQATT, CDR2 SNEGSKA (reference sequence). J lost 5 bases, V lost 3 bases, and 9 bases had no gene match. This CDR3 comprises 16 residues. The CDR3 coding sequence is TGCAGTGCTAGCCCCGGGACAGGACTCGATAATTCACCCCTCCACTTT. Its protein product is CSASPGTGLDNSPLHF.

The V gene is TRBV2, the J gene TRBJ1-1; D unclear. The CDR3 loop spans 13 amino acids. CDR1 is SNHLY, CDR2 FYNNEI, per germline. With 8 bases removed from V and 3 bases from J, the gap between germline ends came to 13 bases. CDR3: CASGVDEYTEAFF. CDR3 bases: TGTGCCAGCGGAGTGGATGAATACACTGAAGCTTTCTTT. The full variable domain, its missing parts supplied by reference TRBV2 and TRBJ1-1, is EPEVTQTPSHQVTQMGQEVILRCVPISNHLYFYWYRQILGQKVEFLVSFYNNEISEKSEIFDDQFSVERPDGSNFTLKIRSTKLEDSAMYFCASGVDEYTEAFFGQGTRLTVV.

This clonotype occurred a few times. The chain couples TRBV3-1 to TRBJ1-2; D might be TRBD1 (5 bases). In germline, CDR1 is LGHDT, CDR2 YNNKEL (reference sequence). The CDR3 length is 13 residues. Between the trimmed V and J ends, which lost 4 bases and 10 bases, there was a span of 16 bases. CDR3 sequence reads: CASSPRTITTYTF. The CDR3, as DNA: TGTGCCAGCAGCCCCAGGACAATCACCACCTACACCTTC. The full variable domain, with the rest looked up from reference TRBV3-1 and TRBJ1-2, is DTAVSQTPKYLVTQMGNDKSIKCEQNLGHDTMYWYKQDSKKFLKIMFSYNNKELIINETVPNRFSPKSPDKAHLNLHINSLELGDSAVYFCASSPRTITTYTFGSGTRLTVV.

This clonotype was counted once. A clone one base away is much larger, so this may be a read error. The chain uses TRBV12-3 or TRBV12-4 and TRBJ2-7; D is possibly TRBD1 or TRBD2 (5 bases each). Trimming pared 6 bases from V and 0 bases from J, leaving 15 bases between. The CDR3 loop spans 15 amino acids. The CDR3 protein is CASSQPGTPSYEQYF. The CDR3 coding sequence is TGTGCCAGCAGCCAACCGGGGACGCCCTCCTACGAGCAGTACTTC.

V and J are TRBV12-3 or TRBV12-4 and TRBJ2-3, with D possibly matching TRBD1 (7 bases). V lost 2 bases and J 4 bases, leaving 10 bases between the germline ends. The CDR3 loop spans 14 amino acids. The CDR3 DNA is TGTGCCAGCAGTTTACAGGGGGGCTCAGATACGCAGTATTTT. Protein sequence: CASSLQGGSDTQYF.

The J gene is TRBJ2-1, the V gene TRBV24-1; 8 bases match TRBD1. This CDR3 has 18 amino acids. Germline V gene sequence: CDR1 KGHDR, CDR2 SFDVKD. V lost 2 bases to trimming and J lost 3 bases; unmatched junction nucleotides: 11. CDR3 in amino acids: CATSDSSTGQEFYNEQFF. CDR3 bases: TGTGCCACCAGTGATTCCAGTACGGGACAGGAGTTCTACAATGAGCAGTTCTTC.

The rearrangement links TRBV7-9 to TRBJ2-7; tentative D call: TRBD1 (6 bases). CDR3 length: 14 amino acids. V lost 5 bases to trimming and J lost 1 base, with 12 bases between them. Per the germline V gene, CDR1 is SEHNR and CDR2 is FQNEAQ (reference sequence). The CDR3 region has the DNA TGTGCCAGCAGCGGCCTGGACAGTTCCTACGAGCAGTACTTC. This codes for CASSGLDSSYEQYF.

This clonotype occurred many times. The chain has TRBV5-1 and TRBJ2-3; D remains ambiguous. V dropped 4 bases and J dropped 1 base, with 10 bases sitting between them. CDR3 length: 14 amino acids. Per the germline V gene, CDR1 is SGHRS and CDR2 is YFSETQ. The CDR3 protein is CASSAGGGTDTQYF. For the CDR3, the DNA is TGCGCCAGCAGCGCTGGCGGCGGCACAGATACGCAGTATTTT.

This clonotype was seen at least ten times. The chain recombines TRBV20-1 with TRBJ2-1, with 8 bases identical to TRBD2. With 3 bases clipped from V and 10 bases from J, the junction kept 8 bases outside the gene matches. CDR3 length: 13 amino acids. Germline V CDR1 and CDR2: DFQATT, SNEGSKA (reference sequence). The CDR3 DNA follows: TGCAGTGCTAGGGGTCTTAGCGGGGACGAGCAGTTCTTC. This sequence encodes CSARGLSGDEQFF.

Ten or more counts support this clonotype. The chain employs TRBV5-5 and TRBJ1-2, with TRBD1 matching over 7 bases. Per the germline V gene, CDR1 is SGHKS and CDR2 is YYEKEE (reference sequence). The V segment lost 0 bases and the J segment 4 bases; nucleotides outside the gene matches: 12. The CDR3 is 17 residues long. The CDR3 DNA reads TGTGCCAGCAGCTTGGCCCAAGGGACAGCAAAACTCTATGGCTACACCTTC. Translated: CASSLAQGTAKLYGYTF.

For this clonotype: One end of the junction does not line up with germline, which may come from a read error. The chain is built from TRBV3-1 and TRBJ2-3, with D perhaps TRBD2 (7 bases). There are 15 residues in the CDR3. Germline V gives CDR1 LGHDT, CDR2 YNNKEL (reference sequence). In nucleotides, the CDR3 is TGTGCCTGCAGCAATGGGGGGGCTAGCACAGATACGCAGTATTTT. Translated: CACSNGGASTDTQYF.

This chain connects TRBV5-1 to TRBJ2-5; 7 bases are a match to TRBD2. Trimming at V came to 4 bases and at J to 4 bases, leaving 10 bases not matched to a gene. Germline V lookup: CDR1 SGHRS, CDR2 YFSETQ. The CDR3 covers 15 residues. The CDR3 sequence is CASSGGDFRLETQYF. CDR3 DNA sequence: TGCGCCAGCAGCGGGGGGGACTTCCGTTTAGAGACCCAGTACTTC.

The rearrangement joins TRBV6-5 to TRBJ2-7; no clear D. Looked up from germline, CDR1 is MNHEY and CDR2 is SVGAGI. This CDR3 has 16 amino acids. Between the trimmed V and J ends, which lost 0 bases and 2 bases, there was a span of 14 bases. Written as DNA, the CDR3 is TGTGCCAGCAGTTACTCATTACGGCAGAGTCCCTACGAGCAGTACTTC. Translating gives CASSYSLRQSPYEQYF.